The entry that follows covers one T cell receptor (beta chain) sequence. Its antigen is unidentified. Healthy donors had no documented immune events, such as infections, while sampled. The CDR3 contains 16 residues. V shed 2 bases and J shed 2 bases, with 12 bases lying between them. Per the germline V gene, CDR1 is MNHNS and CDR2 is SASEGT. This entry belongs to a study of identifying expanded T cells in peripheral blood. Study results and limitations: About 1.2 clones differed between technical replicates, versus about 17 and 20 over time. Variance in clone template counts between approximately two-week samples significantly increased with total template count across all healthy donors.

TCRdb's copy holds only in-frame clones and misses some; the assay was immunoSEQ multiplex PCR. The data hold 84,000 or so clones, with roughly 90% observed a single time. The clonotype was recovered from a person aged 18 to 75 in good health. The sequenced material came from blood. The J gene is TRBJ2-2, the V gene TRBV6-1; perhaps TRBD1 as D (5 bases). This CDR3 is CASSESWGLNTGELFF. The CDR3 region has the DNA TGTGCCAGCAGTGAATCCTGGGGCTTAAACACCGGGGAGCTGTTTTTT.